Shown below are 26 T cell receptor beta chains from a single sample sequenced in a study of blood T cell repertoires in COVID-19. TCRdb keeps only in-frame clones here, not all; method: immunoSEQ multiplex PCR. There are a few hundred thousand clones in the sample; over 75% occur only once, and roughly 4.1% lies in the top ten. Input material: peripheral blood. Every receptor here comes from a man aged 45 to 65 with acute or convalescent COVID-19.

This clone was seen once. The chain carries TRBV12-3 or TRBV12-4 and TRBJ1-2; D uncertain. The CDR3 is 13 residues long. V shed 4 bases and J shed 4 bases, with 10 bases lying between them. The CDR3, as DNA: TGTGCCAGCAGTTCCAGGCCGAGCTATGGCTACACCTTC. Its protein is CASSSRPSYGYTF.

This clone was picked up a small number of times. V usage is TRBV15 and J usage is TRBJ1-3; 7 bases line up with TRBD1. CDR1 LNHNV and CDR2 YYDKDF come from the germline V gene (reference sequence). The CDR3 extends over 15 amino acids. Trimming cost V 2 bases and J 2 bases; bases outside gene matches: 3. Here the CDR3 reads CATSRRGTAGNTIYF. As DNA, the CDR3 is TGTGCCACCAGCAGAAGAGGGACAGCTGGAAACACCATATATTTT.

The V gene is TRBV15, the J gene TRBJ2-4, with D perhaps TRBD1 (5 bases). The CDR3 is 15 amino acids. Trimming took off 0 bases at V and 9 bases at J, with 15 bases between the two ends. CDR1 is LNHNV, CDR2 YYDKDF, per germline (reference sequence). DNA of the CDR3: TGTGCCACCAGCAGAGATGGCCCAGGGATGATCATTCAGTACTTC. Translation gives CATSRDGPGMIIQYF.

This clone has a handful of counts. The genes are TRBV11-2 and TRBJ2-1; TRBD2 matches at 9 bases. The CDR3 sequence is 15 residues long. Trimming at V came to 0 bases and at J to 9 bases, leaving 6 bases not matched to a gene. Germline CDR1 reads SGHAT; CDR2 reads FQNNGV. In DNA, the CDR3 is TGTGCCAGCAGCTTAGAGTCTAGCGGGGTTAGTGAGCAGTTCTTC. It encodes CASSLESSGVSEQFF.

The chain recombines TRBV5-5 with TRBJ2-7; 7 bases map to TRBD1. Germline-derived CDR1 and CDR2 are SGHKS and YYEKEE (reference sequence). After removal of 5 bases from V and 1 base from J, the junction contained 3 bases not matched to a gene. The CDR3 is 13 residues long. CDR3 in amino acids: CASRVGQSYEQYF. As DNA, the CDR3 is TGTGCCAGCAGGGTGGGACAGTCCTACGAGCAGTACTTC.

CDR3: CASSLTGAKNIQYF. The CDR3 DNA reads TGTGCCAGCAGCTTGACAGGGGCCAAAAACATTCAGTACTTC. This chain connects TRBV7-9 to TRBJ2-4; 7 nucleotides align to TRBD1. The CDR3 consists of 14 residues. Germline V gene sequence: CDR1 SEHNR, CDR2 FQNEAQ (reference sequence). V lost 3 bases and J lost 1; bases outside the gene matches: 0.

This clone was found once. J is TRBJ2-3 and V is TRBV6-6; no definite D call. This CDR3 spans 13 amino acids. Trimming pared 2 bases from V and 7 bases from J, leaving 10 bases between. The germline V gene has CDR1 MNHNY and CDR2 SVGAGI (reference sequence). CDR3 sequence reads: CASSYPPGYTQYF. DNA for the CDR3: TGTGCCAGCAGTTACCCCCCGGGTTATACGCAGTATTTT.

The J gene is TRBJ1-6, the V gene TRBV5-1; D perhaps matches TRBD1 (5 bases). This CDR3 region has 15 residues. The germline V and J ends were trimmed by 3 bases and 9 bases, with 16 bases remaining between them. Germline V gene lookup returns CDR1 SGHRS and CDR2 YFSETQ. The CDR3 coding sequence is TGCGCCAGCAGCTCGGATGGAGCAGGGCGTTCACCCCTCCACTTT. It translates to CASSSDGAGRSPLHF.

The chain carries TRBV5-1 and TRBJ2-2, with TRBD1 matching 7 bases. V shed 7 bases, J shed 0 bases, and the junction held 6 bases outside the gene matches. Germline assignment: CDR1 SGHRS and CDR2 YFSETQ. The CDR3 runs to 15 residues. CDR3 sequence reads: CASLGQPANTGELFF. CDR3 sequence (DNA): TGCGCCAGCCTGGGACAGCCAGCGAACACCGGGGAGCTGTTTTTT.

The chain is built from TRBV20-1 and TRBJ2-7, with D hard to call. With 6 bases removed from V and 2 bases from J, the gap between germline ends came to 8 bases. Germline-derived CDR1 and CDR2 are DFQATT and SNEGSKA (reference sequence). This CDR3 comprises 11 residues. CDR3: CSAMRTYEQYF. The CDR3 DNA is TGCAGTGCAATGCGGACCTACGAGCAGTACTTC.

The chain recombines TRBV27 with TRBJ1-2, with D possibly TRBD1 on 5 matching bases. The CDR3 contains 15 residues. The V and J ends lost 6 bases and 0 bases respectively, with 14 bases between them. Germline CDR1 MNHEY, CDR2 SMNVEV (reference sequence). DNA of the CDR3: TGTGCCAGCAGCCAACCTGGGGGGGCTAACTATGGCTACACCTTC. Residues: CASSQPGGANYGYTF.

V and J are TRBV11-2 and TRBJ1-5; TRBD1 matches 9 bases. V lost 4 bases and J lost 1; bases outside the gene matches: 5. Germline V lookup: CDR1 SGHAT, CDR2 FQNNGV. The length of the CDR3 is 16 residues. CDR3 sequence reads: CASSSQGQGSNQPQHF. For the CDR3, the DNA is TGTGCCAGCAGCTCCCAAGGACAGGGGAGCAATCAGCCCCAGCATTTT. Combining the CDR3 with reference TRBV11-2 and TRBJ1-5 gives the whole variable domain EAGVAQSPRYKIIEKRQSVAFWCNPISGHATLYWYQQILGQGPKLLIQFQNNGVVDDSQLPKDRFSAERLKGVDSTLKIQPAKLEDSAVYLCASSSQGQGSNQPQHFGDGTRLSIL.

This chain uses TRBV27 with TRBJ2-7; the match to TRBD2 covers 10 bases. Germline loops: CDR1 MNHEY, CDR2 SMNVEV (reference sequence). V shed 8 bases and J 1 base; nucleotides not matched to a gene: 8. The CDR3 runs 15 residues. CDR3 sequence reads: CASRPGLAKSYEQYF. CDR3 in DNA: TGTGCCAGCCGCCCGGGACTAGCGAAATCCTACGAGCAGTACTTC.

V gene TRBV11-2 combines with J gene TRBJ1-3; a weak D match, TRBD1 (6 bases). The CDR3 loop spans 18 amino acids. CDR1 and CDR2 from the germline V gene are SGHAT and FQNNGV. The V end was cut by 5 bases, the J end by 0 bases, with 20 bases between. In DNA form, the CDR3 reads TGTGCCAGCAGCGCGACAGGTGGCCTATTTCTCTCTGGAAACACCATATATTTT. This translates into CASSATGGLFLSGNTIYF.

The chain's CDR3 is CASSPPGGTGRQETQYF. The CDR3 DNA sequence: TGTGCCAGCTCACCTCCGGGGGGCACCGGGAGGCAAGAGACCCAGTACTTC. This chain uses TRBV18 with TRBJ2-5; D is perhaps TRBD2 (7 bases). Trimming left V 3 bases short and J 2 bases short, with 19 bases between. The CDR3 extends over 17 amino acids. The germline V gene has CDR1 KGHSH and CDR2 LQKENI.

The CDR3 here is CASSRGDRGRESSYEQYF. CDR3 sequence (DNA): TGTGCCAGCAGTCGGGGAGACAGGGGACGCGAGAGCTCCTACGAGCAGTACTTC. V usage is TRBV3-1 (or the pseudogene TRBV3-2) and J usage is TRBJ2-7, with TRBD1 matching over 8 bases. The V segment lost 6 bases and the J segment 0 bases; nucleotides outside the gene matches: 16. The CDR3 is made up of 18 amino acids. CDR1 LGHDT and CDR2 YNNKEL come from the germline V gene (reference sequence).

The table lists this clone with a count of one. This rearrangement joins TRBV2 to TRBJ2-3; D unclear. The germline V gene encodes CDR1 SNHLY and CDR2 FYNNEI. This CDR3 has 17 amino acids. Trimming shortened V by 5 bases and J by 2 bases, and 20 bases separated the two germline ends. CDR3 region: CASSPVTSKAHTDTQYF. CDR3 DNA sequence: TGTGCCAGCAGTCCCGTCACTTCTAAAGCCCACACAGATACGCAGTATTTT.

CDR3 bases: TGTGCCAGCAGCTCCAGAGGACAGAACTACGAGCAGTACTTC. This codes for CASSSRGQNYEQYF. The rearrangement joins TRBV11-2 to TRBJ2-7; possible D gene TRBD1, 6 bases. The CDR3 has 14 residues. The V gene lost 4 bases and the J gene lost 3 bases, with 13 bases spanning the gap. CDR1 and CDR2 from the germline V gene are SGHAT and FQNNGV.

The genes are TRBV7-2 and TRBJ1-2; D perhaps matches TRBD1 (5 bases). This CDR3 is 12 amino acids long. Germline V CDR1 and CDR2: SGHTA, FQGNSA. Trimming took off 6 bases at V and 7 bases at J, with 12 bases between the two ends. The CDR3 loop reads CASSRYGGGYTF. The DNA for the CDR3 is TGTGCCAGCAGTCGATACGGGGGTGGCTACACCTTC.

The chain employs TRBV6-1 and TRBJ1-6; the match to TRBD1 covers 7 bases. Germline CDR1 is MNHNS and CDR2 is SASEGT. The V gene end was trimmed by 4 bases and the J gene end by 5 bases; junction bases not matched to a gene: 11. The CDR3 is 17 residues long. The CDR3 here is CASSVPYRGLDNSPLHF. DNA for the CDR3: TGTGCCAGCAGTGTCCCCTACAGGGGACTCGATAATTCACCCCTCCACTTT.

CDR3 in DNA: TGCGCCAGCAGCTTGGTACAGGGCGCGCGTGGAACCGGGGAGCTGTTTTTT. As protein: CASSLVQGARGTGELFF. The chain uses TRBV5-1 and TRBJ2-2; weak D call: TRBD1 (6 bases). There are 17 residues in the CDR3. Germline V CDR1 and CDR2: SGHRS, YFSETQ. V was cut by 0 bases and J by 5 bases, with 17 bases left in between.

This chain joins TRBV18 and TRBJ2-2, with 8 bases matching TRBD2. With V trimmed by 4 bases and J by 5 bases, 9 bases remained unmatched. The CDR3 is made up of 16 amino acids. In germline, CDR1 is KGHSH, CDR2 LQKENI. CDR3 in DNA: TGTGCCAGCTCACTCCCCTCGGGGGGGGTGACCGGGGAGCTGTTTTTT. The encoded protein is CASSLPSGGVTGELFF.

The CDR3 bases are TGTGCCAGCAGCGTAGTAGGTCAGGGCCCTACCAAAAACATTCAGTACTTC. Protein sequence: CASSVVGQGPTKNIQYF. This chain uses TRBV9 with TRBJ2-4, with TRBD1 as a possible D gene (5 bases). CDR1 SGDLS and CDR2 YYNGEE come from the germline V gene. The CDR3 loop spans 17 amino acids. V lost 0 bases to trimming and J lost 2 bases, with 15 bases between them.

The chain couples TRBV11-2 to TRBJ2-7; TRBD2 aligns across 8 bases. The V gene's germline CDR1 is SGHAT and CDR2 FQNNGV. CDR3 size: 16 residues. Trimming at V came to 3 bases and at J to 0 bases, leaving 7 bases not matched to a gene. DNA for the CDR3: TGTGCCAGCAGCTTTTCGTCGCGGGGGGCCTCCTACGAGCAGTACTTC. Its protein is CASSFSSRGASYEQYF.

V and J are TRBV6-5 and TRBJ1-1, with D unclear. Trimming shortened V by 5 bases and J by 6 bases, and 10 bases separated the two germline ends. CDR3 length equals 12 residues. Germline loops: CDR1 MNHEY, CDR2 SVGAGI. The chain's CDR3 is CASSPGWSEAFF. The CDR3 nucleotides read TGTGCCAGCAGTCCGGGTTGGTCTGAAGCTTTCTTT.

The chain has TRBV18 and TRBJ2-5; D may be TRBD2 (5 bases). Trimming removed 3 bases from V and 7 bases from J, with 6 bases in between. This CDR3 region has 11 residues. CDR1 and CDR2 (germline): KGHSH, LQKENI. CDR3 nucleotide sequence: TGTGCCAGCTCACCCGGAGGGACCCAGTACTTC. This translates into CASSPGGTQYF.